The next 30 T cell receptor beta chains were all read from a single sample in a study of blood T cell repertoires in COVID-19 (dated by TCRdb to the early 2020s). The library was obtained by the immunoSEQ multiplex PCR assay. TCRdb limited this immuneACCESS table to in-frame rearrangements with V and J called. A share of clones is missing; checked studies link under half to unresolved V genes, and the rest is unexplained. The sample table shows 20,000 to 30,000 clones, and 86% are seen once. The leading ten clones occupy about 5.2% of the sample. Sequencing was carried out using peripheral blood. The receptor set was obtained from a man aged 45-65 years with active COVID-19.

A word on this clone: A clone one base away is much larger, so this may be a read error. Within the sample, other DNA sequences also encode this same CDR3. This chain uses TRBV2 with TRBJ1-5; TRBD1 matches 8 bases. Germline CDR1 and CDR2: SNHLY and FYNNEI. The CDR3 has 15 amino acids. CDR3 nucleotide sequence: TGTGCCAGCAGGGCAGGACAGGGTTACAATCAACCCCAGCATTTT. It translates to CASRAGQGYNQPQHF.

This rearrangement joins TRBV19 to TRBJ2-3; D is perhaps TRBD2 (7 bases). V dropped 10 bases and J dropped 4 bases, with 21 bases sitting between them. Germline V lookup: CDR1 LNHDA, CDR2 SQIVND (reference sequence). This CDR3 spans 15 amino acids. CDR3 sequence (DNA): TGTGCCACGGGGCAGGGGAGGGGCGGCGCAGATACGCAGTATTTT. It translates to CATGQGRGGADTQYF.

The rearrangement links TRBV7-3 to TRBJ2-1, with 9 bases aligning to TRBD1. V trimming: 5 bases; J trimming: 6 bases; junction bases outside the gene matches: 8. Germline CDR1 SGHTA, CDR2 FQGTGA. CDR3 length: 15 amino acids. CDR3 sequence (DNA): TGTGCCAGCAGCCGATACGGGACAGGGTCCAATGAGCAGTTCTTC. The encoded protein is CASSRYGTGSNEQFF.

The chain employs TRBV7-9 and TRBJ1-5; D not resolved. Germline V CDR1 and CDR2: SEHNR, FQNEAQ (reference sequence). The length of the CDR3 is 14 residues. The ends were cut back, 1 base at V and 1 base at J, with 5 bases in the middle. The CDR3 nucleotides read TGTGCCAGCAGCTTAGGTCAGAGCAATCAGCCCCAGCATTTT. Amino acid sequence: CASSLGQSNQPQHF.

This rearrangement joins TRBV2 to TRBJ2-4, with D unresolved. The CDR3 totals 11 residues. Germline V gives CDR1 SNHLY, CDR2 FYNNEI. Between the trimmed V and J ends, which lost 8 bases and 0 bases, there was a span of 2 bases. CDR3 DNA: TGTGCCAGCCTAGCCAAAAACATTCAGTACTTC. Protein sequence: CASLAKNIQYF.

This clone was seen only a few times. Other DNA sequences within the sample encode an identical CDR3. The chain employs TRBV3-1 (or the pseudogene TRBV3-2) and TRBJ2-7; TRBD1 might be the D (6 bases). Germline-derived CDR1 and CDR2 are LGHDT and YNNKEL (reference sequence). This CDR3 contains 14 residues. Trimming took 0 bases from V and 2 from J, leaving 8 bases between them. CDR3 DNA sequence: TGTGCCAGCAGCCAAGATACAGGGACCTACGAGCAGTACTTC. The encoded protein is CASSQDTGTYEQYF.

This chain joins TRBV30 and TRBJ1-2; TRBD1 is a possible D gene (5 bases). Trimming took 2 bases from V and 7 from J, leaving 8 bases between them. Germline CDR1 and CDR2: GTSNPN and SVGIG (reference sequence). The CDR3 length is 11 residues. This CDR3 is CAWSWGGGYTF. CDR3 coding DNA: TGTGCCTGGAGTTGGGGGGGTGGCTACACCTTC.

The V call is TRBV27, the J call TRBJ1-2, with D possibly TRBD1 on 5 matching bases. CDR1 and CDR2 from the germline V gene are MNHEY and SMNVEV (reference sequence). This CDR3 region has 13 residues. Between the trimmed V and J ends, which lost 5 bases and 8 bases, there was a span of 15 bases. The CDR3 reads CASSPWGVGGYTF. CDR3 sequence (DNA): TGTGCCAGCAGTCCGTGGGGGGTAGGGGGCTACACCTTC.

The V gene is TRBV28, the J gene TRBJ1-4; TRBD1 is a possible D gene (5 bases). Trimming removed 10 bases at V and 7 bases at J, with 13 bases between. CDR1 and CDR2 from the germline V gene are MDHEN and SYDVKM. The CDR3 has 12 residues. Here the CDR3 reads CATRGGGEKLFF. CDR3 nucleotide sequence: TGTGCCACCCGGGGGGGAGGTGAAAAACTGTTTTTT.

The chain uses TRBV2 and TRBJ2-5; perhaps TRBD2 as D (5 bases). This CDR3 is built from 12 residues. Germline-derived CDR1 and CDR2 are SNHLY and FYNNEI. V shed 6 bases and J shed 5 bases, with 10 bases lying between them. The CDR3 spells CASRVAWETQYF. Written as DNA, the CDR3 is TGTGCCAGCAGAGTAGCGTGGGAGACCCAGTACTTC.

This clone was seen a single time. This sequence joins TRBV24-1 and TRBJ1-3, with D unresolved. V gave up 4 bases and J gave up 5 bases, with 5 bases separating them. CDR1 and CDR2 from the germline V gene are KGHDR and SFDVKD. The CDR3 is 12 amino acids. The CDR3 nucleotides are TGTGCCACCAGTGACAGTAGAAACACCATATATTTT. It yields the protein CATSDSRNTIYF.

This clone has only one observation. The chain carries TRBV30 and TRBJ1-1; 7 positions match TRBD1. The germline CDR1 and CDR2 sequences are GTSNPN and SVGIG (reference sequence). The length of the CDR3 is 13 residues. Trimming cost V 7 bases and J 1 base; bases outside gene matches: 6. In nucleotides, the CDR3 is TGTGCCTATCCGGACAGGACGAACACTGAAGCTTTCTTT. It encodes CAYPDRTNTEAFF. The whole variable domain, filled in from reference TRBV30 and TRBJ1-1, reads SQTIHQWPATLVQPVGSPLSLECTVEGTSNPNLYWYRQAAGRGLQLLFYSVGIGQISSEVPQNLSASRPQDRQFILSSKKLLLSDSGFYLCAYPDRTNTEAFFGQGTRLTVV.

The rearrangement joins TRBV5-6 to TRBJ2-7, with 11 bases that match TRBD1. The CDR3 is 15 residues long. In germline, CDR1 is SGHDT, CDR2 YYEEEE. V lost 5 bases to trimming and J lost 7 bases; unmatched junction nucleotides: 11. The CDR3 DNA reads as TGTGCCAGCAGTCGCCGGACAGGGGGCCTGGAGGAGCAGTACTTC. Residues: CASSRRTGGLEEQYF.

The chain couples TRBV7-9 to TRBJ2-7; no definite D call. Trimming shortened V by 5 bases and J by 1 base, and 12 bases separated the two germline ends. CDR1 is SEHNR and CDR2 is FQNEAQ in the germline V gene (reference sequence). This CDR3 comprises 14 residues. This chain's CDR3 is CASSDTGFSYEQYF. CDR3 coding DNA: TGTGCCAGCAGCGATACCGGGTTTTCCTACGAGCAGTACTTC.

This chain connects TRBV6-4 to TRBJ2-3, with D perhaps matching TRBD1 (5 bases). This CDR3 spans 15 amino acids. Trimming took off 2 bases at V and 2 bases at J, with 11 bases between the two ends. Per germline, CDR1 MRHNA and CDR2 SNTAGT. CDR3 protein: CASSDTGAATDTQYF. The CDR3 nucleotides read TGTGCCAGCAGTGACACTGGGGCTGCCACAGATACGCAGTATTTT.

This clone showed up just once. V and J are TRBV28 and TRBJ2-1; TRBD2 agrees at 8 bases. CDR1 and CDR2 (germline): MDHEN, SYDVKM. V shed 2 bases, J shed 6 bases, and the junction held 24 bases outside the gene matches. The CDR3 loop spans 21 amino acids. The CDR3 protein is CASSLNFGGSGNKQRFNEQFF. The CDR3 DNA sequence: TGTGCCAGCAGTTTAAATTTCGGTGGTAGCGGGAATAAACAGAGGTTCAATGAGCAGTTCTTC.

The CDR3 spells CSVGLYEQFF. DNA of the CDR3: TGCAGCGTTGGTCTCTATGAGCAGTTCTTC. The chain is built from TRBV29-1 and TRBJ2-1, with unresolved D. Trimming left V 4 bases short and J 8 bases short, with 6 bases between. The V gene's germline CDR1 is SQVTM and CDR2 ANQGSEA. The CDR3 runs 10 residues.

CDR3 sequence reads: CASSVDGNANTGELFF. For the CDR3, the DNA is TGTGCCAGCAGCGTGGACGGGAACGCGAACACCGGGGAGCTGTTTTTT. The V and J genes are TRBV9 and TRBJ2-2; weak D call: TRBD2 (5 bases). This CDR3 is built from 16 residues. Germline assignment: CDR1 SGDLS and CDR2 YYNGEE. V was pared by 2 bases and J by 0 bases, with 11 bases between. Filled out from reference TRBV9 and TRBJ2-2, the complete variable domain reads DSGVTQTPKHLITATGQRVTLRCSPRSGDLSVYWYQQSLDQGLQFLIQYYNGEERAKGNILERFSAQQFPDLHSELNLSSLELGDSALYFCASSVDGNANTGELFFGEGSRLTVL.

This rearrangement joins TRBV12-3 or TRBV12-4 to TRBJ1-4; D unclear. This CDR3 region has 13 residues. Between the trimmed V and J ends, which lost 8 bases and 7 bases, there was a span of 14 bases. DNA for the CDR3: TGTGCCAGCGTACTTCGGAGGACTGAAAAACTGTTTTTT. Translated, it gives CASVLRRTEKLFF.

The rearrangement joins TRBV28 to TRBJ1-3; no clear D gene. Germline V lookup: CDR1 MDHEN, CDR2 SYDVKM. The V end lost 6 bases, the J end lost 2 bases, and 8 bases lay between the germline ends. This CDR3 spans 13 amino acids. Written as DNA, the CDR3 is TGTGCCAGCAGCCGCAGTCCTGGAAACACCATATATTTT. Amino acid sequence: CASSRSPGNTIYF.

The CDR3 is CAIRTATSGRPGGSDTQYF. The CDR3 nucleotides are TGTGCCATCAGAACCGCGACTAGCGGGAGGCCCGGGGGGTCAGATACGCAGTATTTT. The chain couples TRBV10-3 to TRBJ2-3; 13 bases line up with TRBD2. Trimming removed 6 bases from V and 4 bases from J; junction bases left unmatched: 16. Germline CDR1 is ENHRY and CDR2 is SYGVKD. There are 19 residues in the CDR3.

This clone has only one observation. The chain links TRBV5-1 to TRBJ1-2; tentatively, D is TRBD1 (5 bases). Between the trimmed V and J ends, which lost 4 bases and 5 bases, there was a span of 15 bases. The germline CDR1 and CDR2 sequences are SGHRS and YFSETQ. The CDR3 extends over 14 amino acids. The CDR3 region has the DNA TGCGCCAGCAGCCAGACCGGTGGGGGGTATGGCTACACCTTC. Encoded protein: CASSQTGGGYGYTF.

The chain links TRBV5-5 to TRBJ1-5; D is undetermined. V lost 0 bases to trimming and J lost 1 base, with 8 bases between them. The CDR3 extends over 15 amino acids. Per germline, CDR1 SGHKS and CDR2 YYEKEE (reference sequence). Here the CDR3 DNA reads TGTGCCAGCAGCTTGGGGCCGGAGAGCAATCAGCCCCAGCATTTT. It is translated as CASSLGPESNQPQHF.

The V call is TRBV7-2, the J call TRBJ2-7; TRBD1 aligns across 7 bases. Germline V lookup: CDR1 SGHTA, CDR2 FQGNSA. This CDR3 has 13 residues. With V trimmed by 4 bases and J by 4 bases, 4 bases remained unmatched. DNA of the CDR3: TGTGCCAGCAGCTGGGACAGAAAATACGAGCAGTACTTC. Its protein is CASSWDRKYEQYF.

The CDR3 protein is CASRWGGGRMIRRNQPQHF. CDR3 bases: TGTGCCAGCAGGTGGGGAGGGGGGCGAATGATCCGAAGGAATCAGCCCCAGCATTTT. This sequence joins TRBV28 and TRBJ1-5; D may be TRBD1 (6 bases). Trimming removed 6 bases at V and 4 bases at J, with 28 bases between. Germline loops: CDR1 MDHEN, CDR2 SYDVKM. The CDR3 spans 19 residues.

V and J are TRBV5-1 and TRBJ1-2; maybe TRBD1 (6 bases). With 4 bases removed from V and 4 bases from J, the gap between germline ends came to 20 bases. Germline V lookup: CDR1 SGHRS, CDR2 YFSETQ. The CDR3 runs to 16 residues. The CDR3 DNA reads TGCGCCAGCAGCCGGGGTCAGACAGGAGAATCCTATGGCTACACCTTC. Its translation: CASSRGQTGESYGYTF.

This clone occurred a few times. The genes are TRBV7-9 and TRBJ1-2; the D gene is possibly TRBD1 (5 bases). Germline V gene lookup returns CDR1 SEHNR and CDR2 FQNEAQ (reference sequence). The CDR3 is 15 residues long. Deletions cut 1 base from V and 4 bases from J, with 13 bases between. CDR3 amino acids: CASSLESGWAYGYTF. In nucleotides, the CDR3 is TGTGCCAGCAGCTTAGAGTCAGGGTGGGCCTATGGCTACACCTTC.

CDR3 residues: CASCGSGGQETQYF. In nucleotides, the CDR3 is TGTGCCAGCTGTGGTAGCGGGGGGCAAGAGACCCAGTACTTC. The V call is TRBV13, the J call TRBJ2-5; 10 bases are a match to TRBD2. Germline trimming cut 8 bases from V and 2 bases from J; bases unmatched to any gene: 5. The CDR3 has 14 residues. Germline V lookup: CDR1 PRHDT, CDR2 FYEKMQ (reference sequence).

This clone has more than one count but fewer than ten. V and J are TRBV7-2 and TRBJ1-5; no reliable D call. The CDR3 runs 16 residues. Trimming removed 0 bases from V and 1 base from J, with 10 bases in between. Germline-derived CDR1 and CDR2 are SGHTA and FQGNSA. In DNA form, the CDR3 reads TGTGCCAGCAGCTTAGCTCCTAGAGGAAGCAATCAGCCCCAGCATTTT. Translating it yields CASSLAPRGSNQPQHF. Full variable domain (remainder filled in from reference TRBV7-2 and TRBJ1-5): GAGVSQSPSNKVTEKGKDVELRCDPISGHTALYWYRQSLGQGLEFLIYFQGNSAPDKSGLPSDRFSAERTGGSVSTLTIQRTQQEDSAVYLCASSLAPRGSNQPQHFGDGTRLSIL.

The chain couples TRBV5-1 to TRBJ1-2; tentative D call: TRBD1 (5 bases). Germline V gene sequence: CDR1 SGHRS, CDR2 YFSETQ. The CDR3 length is 16 residues. V was pared by 0 bases and J by 0 bases, with 12 bases between. The CDR3 loop is CASSLGGATTNYGYTF. The CDR3 DNA is TGCGCCAGCAGCTTGGGGGGCGCCACCACTAACTATGGCTACACCTTC.